This T cell receptor beta chain was recorded in a study of Graves' ophthalmopathy and Graves' hyperthyroidism. Study information: The term stable hyperthyroidism indicated an absence of ophthalmopathy within 18 months of follow-up.

About this clonotype: Its antigen is as yet unknown.

Points from the study as a whole: Prediction of ophthalmopathy progression reached about 71% sensitivity and approximately 75% specificity.

Scientists amplified the TCR beta CDR3 regions from RNA transcripts. HTBI-primed RT-PCR formed the first round, and a multiplex PCR formed the second. TCRdb recomputed calls from the multiplex PCR reads with MiXCR, one row per CDR3 protein. Among a few hundred thousand distinct CDR3 sequences listed, under 40% were seen once. Clinical symptoms, serum thyroxine, TRAb, thyroid ultrasound and orbital computed tomography formed the basis of diagnosis. Material: peripheral blood or thyroid tissue (not recorded which). The receptor's source is an adult man with Graves' hyperthyroidism.

CDR3 coding DNA: TGCAGCGTTGAGCGGGGCAAAACCAGAGGGGCCTATGGCTACACCTTC. It translates to CSVERGKTRGAYGYTF. The chain carries TRBV29-1 and TRBJ1-2, with D tentatively TRBD1 (5 bases). V was trimmed by 3 bases and J by 4 bases, leaving 21 bases between them. Germline loops: CDR1 SQVTM, CDR2 ANQGSEA. This CDR3 is built from 16 residues.